This note documents a single T cell receptor (beta chain) sequence. Its matching antigen is unknown. These data originate in a study of blood T cells in healthy people across ages. Study-wide results and caveats: There were more naive CD4+ cells and higher diversity in long-lived donors than in aged donors. Across the age range, TCR beta diversity per million T cells fell in a roughly linear way.

No fewer than 6 million PBMCs went into each sample. This CDR3 comprises 15 residues. Germline CDR1 LNHNV, CDR2 YYDKDF (reference sequence). The V and J ends lost 3 bases and 2 bases, in that order; junction bases with no gene match: 1. PCR was performed a second time for about 7 to 12 cycles using a sample-barcoded 5' primer and a J-beta primer mix. TCRdb called the 5' RACE reads again in MiXCR, with one record for every CDR3 protein. The data contain 1.4 million or so distinct CDR3 sequences, roughly 43% of them seen just once; the ten biggest clones take up just over 4%. Sample: blood. This TCR came from a woman aged 18-30 years in good health. This chain links TRBV15 with TRBJ2-7; 13 positions match TRBD2. CDR3 amino acids: CATSSGLAGAYEQYF. The CDR3 DNA reads as TGTGCCACCAGCAGCGGACTAGCGGGGGCCTACGAGCAGTACTTC.